These 22 T cell receptor beta chains were all obtained from the same sample, sequenced in a study of human T cells and chemical hapten exposure. Time point: pre-sensitization, week 0. Documented treatment: therapeutic diphenylcyclopropenone sensitization with weekly scalp DPC. One entry per CDR3 protein results from TCRdb running MiXCR on the RACE reads. The sample yields 62,000 or so distinct CDR3 sequences, roughly 9.8% seen once. Material: whole blood, obtained in connection with sensitization to the hapten diphenylcyclopropenone (DPC). The receptor source for this set is a woman aged 50 to 60 with alopecia areata. Some clones in this sample may be carry-over from other donors' samples.

The rearrangement joins TRBV10-3 to TRBJ1-1; D is undetermined. Trimming shortened V by 0 bases and J by 0 bases, and 8 bases separated the two germline ends. The CDR3 has 15 residues. Germline assignment: CDR1 ENHRY and CDR2 SYGVKD. The CDR3: CAISESQDLNTEAFF. The CDR3 region has the DNA TGTGCCATCAGTGAGTCCCAAGACCTGAACACTGAAGCTTTCTTT.

This clonotype occurred a few times. This chain links TRBV12-3 or TRBV12-4 with TRBJ1-2; tentatively, D is TRBD1 (6 bases). The length of the CDR3 is 12 residues. V lost 5 bases to trimming and J lost 5 bases, with 9 bases between them. In nucleotides, the CDR3 is TGTGCCAGCAGTCGACAGGAGTATGGCTACACCTTC. Residues: CASSRQEYGYTF.

This clonotype was observed many times. The J gene is TRBJ2-3, the V gene TRBV28; D unresolved. Germline loops: CDR1 MDHEN, CDR2 SYDVKM. Trimming stripped 7 bases from V and 1 base from J, with 12 bases between. This CDR3 is 14 amino acids long. CDR3 DNA: TGTGCCAGCAAGACGGCCCCTCGCACAGATACGCAGTATTTT. Its protein product is CASKTAPRTDTQYF.

The rearrangement uses TRBV27 and TRBJ1-5; 7 bases match TRBD1. This CDR3 spans 14 amino acids. Unmatched junction bases numbered 3, after V lost 6 bases and J lost 1 base. The germline V gene encodes CDR1 MNHEY and CDR2 SMNVEV (reference sequence). CDR3 protein: CASRRTGSNQPQHF. The CDR3 bases are TGTGCCAGCAGGAGGACAGGAAGCAATCAGCCCCAGCATTTT.

This clonotype came up many times. The V gene is TRBV7-9, the J gene TRBJ2-3; TRBD1 aligns across 11 bases. The junction had 7 bases not matched to a gene; V was cut back by 6 bases and J by 2 bases. The CDR3 sequence is 16 residues long. Germline V gene sequence: CDR1 SEHNR, CDR2 FQNEAQ (reference sequence). The CDR3 is CASSYGTGGVTDTQYF. The CDR3 coding sequence is TGTGCCAGCAGTTACGGGACAGGGGGAGTCACAGATACGCAGTATTTT.

V usage is TRBV20-1 and J usage is TRBJ1-1; no clear D. Germline V gene data show CDR1 as DFQATT and CDR2 as SNEGSKA (reference sequence). Trimming removed 4 bases at V and 3 bases at J, with 6 bases between. There are 11 residues in the CDR3. The CDR3: CSAKEDTEAFF. The CDR3 DNA reads TGCAGTGCTAAAGAAGACACTGAAGCTTTCTTT.

The V call is TRBV19, the J call TRBJ1-5; no reliable D call. The germline gives CDR1 LNHDA, CDR2 SQIVND (reference sequence). The V end lost 5 bases, the J end lost 4 bases, and 12 bases lay between the germline ends. The CDR3 covers 14 residues. Written as DNA, the CDR3 is TGTGCCAGTAGTGAGCGACAAGAAAATCAGCCCCAGCATTTT. It encodes CASSERQENQPQHF. Variable domain in full (rest from reference TRBV19 and TRBJ1-5): DGGITQSPKYLFRKEGQNVTLSCEQNLNHDAMYWYRQDPGQGLRLIYYSQIVNDFQKGDIAEGYSVSREKKESFPLTVTSAQKNPTAFYLCASSERQENQPQHFGDGTRLSIL.

This clonotype was seen many times. CDR3 in DNA: TGCAGCGTCCCTACCCTAACAGGGGGCGGCCGCTACGAGCAGTACTTC. As protein: CSVPTLTGGGRYEQYF. V usage is TRBV29-1 and J usage is TRBJ2-7; 9 bases are a match to TRBD1. Germline CDR1 is SQVTM and CDR2 is ANQGSEA. The CDR3 runs to 16 residues. V lost 6 bases and J lost 3; bases outside the gene matches: 15.

The rearrangement joins TRBV7-6 to TRBJ1-1; no definite D call. Germline V gene data show CDR1 as SGHVS and CDR2 as FNYEAQ. The CDR3 runs 16 residues. Trimming shortened V by 1 base and J by 0 bases, and 12 bases separated the two germline ends. CDR3 DNA sequence: TGTGCCAGCAGCTTAGGAGGGCCCCTGATGAACACTGAAGCTTTCTTT. It translates to CASSLGGPLMNTEAFF.

This clonotype was observed a handful of times. In DNA form, the CDR3 reads TGTGCCAGCAGTCCCCAGGGACAGGCCAACAATGAGCAGTTCTTC. Protein product: CASSPQGQANNEQFF. The V and J genes are TRBV6-2 or TRBV6-3 and TRBJ2-1; 8 nucleotides agree with TRBD1. Trimming removed 5 bases from V and 5 bases from J; junction bases left unmatched: 8. Germline assignment: CDR1 MNHEY and CDR2 SVGEGT. The CDR3 is made up of 15 amino acids.

The sample holds a few counts of this clonotype. V gene TRBV6-4 combines with J gene TRBJ1-1; 8 nucleotides align to TRBD1. The CDR3 has 14 amino acids. CDR1 and CDR2 from the germline V gene are MRHNA and SNTAGT. After removal of 7 bases from V and 4 bases from J, the junction contained 8 bases not matched to a gene. CDR3 sequence reads: CASKNGQGSTEAFF. The CDR3 DNA reads TGTGCCAGCAAAAACGGACAGGGCAGCACTGAAGCTTTCTTT.

This clonotype was counted between two and nine times. The chain carries TRBV7-9 and TRBJ2-7, with TRBD2 as a possible D gene (5 bases). V dropped 6 bases and J dropped 7 bases, with 16 bases sitting between them. Per germline, CDR1 SEHNR and CDR2 FQNEAQ (reference sequence). The CDR3 sequence is 13 residues long. CDR3 coding DNA: TGTGCCAGCAGTTCTCGCGGAGGTGGGGAGCAGTACTTC. Translation gives CASSSRGGGEQYF.

This clonotype has more than one count but fewer than ten. This rearrangement joins TRBV15 to TRBJ2-5, with TRBD1 identical over 8 bases. V gave up 0 bases and J gave up 3 bases; unmatched junction bases: 3. Looked up from germline, CDR1 is LNHNV and CDR2 is YYDKDF (reference sequence). This CDR3 contains 15 residues. The CDR3 here is CATSREDRVEETQYF. CDR3 bases: TGTGCCACCAGCAGAGAGGACAGGGTGGAAGAGACCCAGTACTTC.

This clonotype was picked up many times. The CDR3 protein is CASSSGGGGGFF. CDR3 bases: TGTGCCAGCAGCTCTGGCGGGGGCGGAGGGTTCTTC. This chain connects TRBV7-2 to TRBJ2-1, with D perhaps matching TRBD2 (7 bases). CDR3 length: 12 amino acids. The germline CDR1 and CDR2 sequences are SGHTA and FQGNSA. The germline V and J ends were trimmed by 4 bases and 15 bases, with 16 bases remaining between them.

This clonotype was recorded a few times. The rearrangement links TRBV18 to TRBJ2-7; 7 bases are a match to TRBD2. The CDR3 length is 14 residues. Per the germline V gene, CDR1 is KGHSH and CDR2 is LQKENI. The junction had 5 bases not matched to a gene; V was cut back by 6 bases and J by 0 bases. The CDR3 reads CASSPSGSSYEQYF. The CDR3 coding sequence is TGTGCCAGCTCCCCTAGCGGTTCCTCCTACGAGCAGTACTTC.

This clonotype was counted many times. The chain uses TRBV20-1 and TRBJ2-5, with D possibly matching TRBD2 (6 bases). CDR1 DFQATT and CDR2 SNEGSKA come from the germline V gene (reference sequence). The V end lost 4 bases, the J end lost 4 bases, and 13 bases lay between the germline ends. CDR3 length: 13 residues. The CDR3 loop reads CSATADYGETQYF. CDR3 nucleotide sequence: TGCAGTGCTACCGCGGACTACGGAGAGACCCAGTACTTC.

The chain joins TRBV3-1 to TRBJ1-1; 7 bases align to TRBD1. The germline V gene has CDR1 LGHDT and CDR2 YNNKEL (reference sequence). The CDR3 extends over 14 amino acids. The V segment lost 5 bases and the J segment 2 bases; nucleotides outside the gene matches: 5. CDR3 in DNA: TGTGCCAGCAGCTGGGGACAGCATAACACTGAAGCTTTCTTT. Its protein is CASSWGQHNTEAFF.

This clonotype was seen at least ten times. In DNA form, the CDR3 reads TGTGCCTGGAGGATAGCGGGAGGGCCCAATGAGCAGTTCTTC. As protein: CAWRIAGGPNEQFF. The rearrangement links TRBV30 to TRBJ2-1; 11 nucleotides match TRBD2. The V and J ends lost 3 bases and 6 bases, in that order; junction bases with no gene match: 4. Germline V gives CDR1 GTSNPN, CDR2 SVGIG (reference sequence). The CDR3 loop spans 14 amino acids.

In this sample, this clonotype turned up many times. The chain employs TRBV5-1 and TRBJ1-1, with D uncertain. The CDR3 runs to 16 residues. V shed 1 base and J shed 0 bases, with 13 bases lying between them. From germline, CDR1 is SGHRS and CDR2 YFSETQ. The CDR3 DNA is TGCGCCAGCAGCTTGATATTGGGCCCAGTGAACACTGAAGCTTTCTTT. Protein sequence: CASSLILGPVNTEAFF.

This clonotype was counted at least ten times. V gene TRBV12-3 or TRBV12-4 combines with J gene TRBJ2-7; D is uncertain. This CDR3 has 15 amino acids. With 6 bases removed from V and 7 bases from J, the gap between germline ends came to 22 bases. The CDR3 spells CASSAAVGLRREQYF. The CDR3 DNA is TGTGCCAGCAGCGCCGCCGTCGGCCTAAGAAGGGAGCAGTACTTC.

In its sample, this clonotype was seen many times. V gene TRBV5-1 combines with J gene TRBJ2-7; 11 nucleotides agree with TRBD2. V lost 3 bases to trimming and J lost 4 bases; unmatched junction nucleotides: 3. This CDR3 contains 14 residues. Germline loops: CDR1 SGHRS, CDR2 YFSETQ. The CDR3 DNA reads TGCGCCAGCAGCTCAGGGACTAGCGGATACGAGCAGTACTTC. Translated, it gives CASSSGTSGYEQYF.

V gene TRBV15 combines with J gene TRBJ1-6, with D hard to call. The CDR3 extends over 15 amino acids. Trimming took off 0 bases at V and 9 bases at J, with 12 bases between the two ends. The germline gives CDR1 LNHNV, CDR2 YYDKDF (reference sequence). The CDR3 region has the DNA TGTGCCACCAGCAGAGACCAAAATAGGATTTCACCCCTCCACTTT. This sequence encodes CATSRDQNRISPLHF. Using reference TRBV15 and TRBJ1-6 for the parts outside the CDR3, the full variable domain is DAMVIQNPRYQVTQFGKPVTLSCSQTLNHNVMYWYQQKSSQAPKLLFHYYDKDFNNEADTPDNFQSRRPNTSFCFLDIRSPGLGDTAMYLCATSRDQNRISPLHFGNGTRLTVT.